This T cell receptor beta chain stems from a study of vaccination effects on CD4 cells after COVID-19. The study, taken as a whole, reports: From healthy vaccinees, only 1 of 255 vaccine-induced clones also reacted to common cold coronaviruses. The study found marked clonal contraction of infection- and vaccine-induced clones late after vaccination.

Antigen-specific CD4+ T cells were expanded with viral peptide pools in the ViraFEST assay before sequencing. CD4+ T cell isolation took place after 10 days of culture. Two doses of either BNT162b2 or mRNA-1273 were given to each participant. Using immunoSEQ multiplex PCR, the repertoire was profiled, and TCRdb retains in-frame clones only, with some absent. The sample records nearly 30,000 clones, 80% being singletons. Notes on this clone: As yet, its antigen is unknown.

V gave up 7 bases and J gave up 5 bases, with 12 bases separating them. The CDR3 is made up of 14 amino acids. Germline V gene data show CDR1 as LNHDA and CDR2 as SQIVND (reference sequence). This material consisted of CD4+ T cells from PBMCs cultured with SARS-CoV-2 spike peptides, taken after COVID-19 vaccination. The rearrangement uses TRBV19 and TRBJ1-6; the D is unclear. The sequence was obtained from a human donor who received a COVID-19 vaccine. Some clones in this sample may be carry-over from other donors' samples. The CDR3 sequence is CASTPGRNNSPLHF. For the CDR3, the DNA is TGTGCCAGTACCCCGGGCCGAAATAATTCACCCCTCCACTTT.